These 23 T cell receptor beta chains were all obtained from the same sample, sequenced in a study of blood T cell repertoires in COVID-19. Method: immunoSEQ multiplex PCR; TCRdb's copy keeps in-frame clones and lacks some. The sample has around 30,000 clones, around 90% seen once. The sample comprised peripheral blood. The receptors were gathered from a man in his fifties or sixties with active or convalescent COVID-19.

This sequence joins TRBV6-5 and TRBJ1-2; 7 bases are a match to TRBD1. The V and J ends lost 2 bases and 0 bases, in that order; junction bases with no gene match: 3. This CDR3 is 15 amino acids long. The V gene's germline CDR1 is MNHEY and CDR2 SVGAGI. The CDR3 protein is CASSYADRPNYGYTF. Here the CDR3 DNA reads TGTGCCAGCAGTTACGCGGACAGGCCTAACTATGGCTACACCTTC.

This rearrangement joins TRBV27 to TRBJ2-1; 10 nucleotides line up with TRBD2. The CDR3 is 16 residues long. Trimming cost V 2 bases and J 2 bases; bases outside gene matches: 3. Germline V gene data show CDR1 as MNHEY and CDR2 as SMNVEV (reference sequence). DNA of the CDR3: TGTGCCAGCAGTTTACTAGCGGGAGCCCCCTACAATGAGCAGTTCTTC. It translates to CASSLLAGAPYNEQFF.

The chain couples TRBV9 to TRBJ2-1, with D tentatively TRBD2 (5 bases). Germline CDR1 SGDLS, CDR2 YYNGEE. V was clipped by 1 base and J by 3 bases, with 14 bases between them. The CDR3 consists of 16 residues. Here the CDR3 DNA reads TGTGCCAGCAGCGTAAATCTGATTGGGAGCTACAATGAGCAGTTCTTC. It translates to CASSVNLIGSYNEQFF.

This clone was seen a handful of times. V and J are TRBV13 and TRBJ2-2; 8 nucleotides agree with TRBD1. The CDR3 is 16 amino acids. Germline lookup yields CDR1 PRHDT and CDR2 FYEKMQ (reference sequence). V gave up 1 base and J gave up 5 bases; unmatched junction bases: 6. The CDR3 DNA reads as TGTGCCAGCAGCTTAGCCAGGGGGCTAAGTACCGGGGAGCTGTTTTTT. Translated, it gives CASSLARGLSTGELFF.

CDR3 sequence reads: CASSFISGRGIYWEQYF. The CDR3 DNA sequence: TGTGCCAGCAGCTTTATTAGCGGGAGGGGAATCTACTGGGAGCAGTACTTC. This sequence joins TRBV7-2 and TRBJ2-7; 11 bases fit TRBD2. CDR1 is SGHTA and CDR2 is FQGNSA in the germline V gene. Losses at the gene ends were 3 bases for V and 7 bases for J; bases not matched to a gene: 14. This CDR3 has 17 amino acids.

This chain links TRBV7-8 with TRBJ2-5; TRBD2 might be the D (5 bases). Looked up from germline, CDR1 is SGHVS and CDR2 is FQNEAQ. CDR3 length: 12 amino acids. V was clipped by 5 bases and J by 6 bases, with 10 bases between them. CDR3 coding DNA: TGTGCCAGCAGCCGGACTGAGAAGACCCAGTACTTC. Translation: CASSRTEKTQYF.

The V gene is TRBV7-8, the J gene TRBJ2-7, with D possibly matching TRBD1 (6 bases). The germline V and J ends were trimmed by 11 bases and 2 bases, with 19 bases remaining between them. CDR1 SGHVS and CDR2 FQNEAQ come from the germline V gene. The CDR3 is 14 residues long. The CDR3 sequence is CAAQGQDNPYEQYF. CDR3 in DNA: TGTGCCGCACAGGGCCAGGACAACCCCTACGAGCAGTACTTC.

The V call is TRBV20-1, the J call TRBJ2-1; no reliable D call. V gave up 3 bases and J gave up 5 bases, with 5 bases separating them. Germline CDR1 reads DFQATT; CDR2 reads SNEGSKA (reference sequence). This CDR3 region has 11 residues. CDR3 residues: CSASPNNEQFF. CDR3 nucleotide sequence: TGCAGTGCTAGTCCCAACAATGAGCAGTTCTTC.

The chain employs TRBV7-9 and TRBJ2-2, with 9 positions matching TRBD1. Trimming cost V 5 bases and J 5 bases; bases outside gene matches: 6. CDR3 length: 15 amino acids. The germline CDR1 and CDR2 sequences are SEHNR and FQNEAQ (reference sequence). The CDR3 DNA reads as TGTGCCAGCAGCCTGGGACAGGGAGATACCGGGGAGCTGTTTTTT. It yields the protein CASSLGQGDTGELFF. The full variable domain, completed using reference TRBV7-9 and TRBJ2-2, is DTGVSQNPRHKITKRGQNVTFRCDPISEHNRLYWYRQTLGQGPEFLTYFQNEAQLEKSRLLSDRFSAERPKGSFSTLEIQRTEQGDSAMYLCASSLGQGDTGELFFGEGSRLTVL.

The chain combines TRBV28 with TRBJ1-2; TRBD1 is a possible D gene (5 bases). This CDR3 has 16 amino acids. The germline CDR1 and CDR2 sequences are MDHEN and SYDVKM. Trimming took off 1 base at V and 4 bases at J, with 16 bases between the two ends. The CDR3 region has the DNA TGTGCCAGCAGTTTATTATCAGGGTCCCCCGTCTATGGCTACACCTTC. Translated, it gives CASSLLSGSPVYGYTF.

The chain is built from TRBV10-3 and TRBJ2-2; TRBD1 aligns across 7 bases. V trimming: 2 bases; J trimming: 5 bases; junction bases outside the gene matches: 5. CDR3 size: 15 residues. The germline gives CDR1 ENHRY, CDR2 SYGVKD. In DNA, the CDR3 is TGTGCCATCAGTGAGCAGGGACAGATAACCGGGGAGCTGTTTTTT. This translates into CAISEQGQITGELFF.

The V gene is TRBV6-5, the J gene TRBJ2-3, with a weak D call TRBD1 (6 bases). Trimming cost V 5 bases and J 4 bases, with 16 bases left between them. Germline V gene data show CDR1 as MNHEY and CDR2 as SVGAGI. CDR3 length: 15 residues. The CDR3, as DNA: TGTGCCAGCAGTCCCGCCGGGACACACGCAGATACGCAGTATTTT. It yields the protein CASSPAGTHADTQYF.

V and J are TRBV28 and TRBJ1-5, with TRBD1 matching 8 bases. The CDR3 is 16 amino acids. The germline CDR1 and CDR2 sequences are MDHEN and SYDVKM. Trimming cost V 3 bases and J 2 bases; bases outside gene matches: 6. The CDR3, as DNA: TGTGCCAGCAGTTTTCCTAAGGGACAGGGCAATCAGCCCCAGCATTTT. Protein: CASSFPKGQGNQPQHF.

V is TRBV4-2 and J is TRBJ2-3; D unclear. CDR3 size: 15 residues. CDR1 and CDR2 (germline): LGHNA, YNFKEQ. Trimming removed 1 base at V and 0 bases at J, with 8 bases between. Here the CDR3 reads CASSQGAASTDTQYF. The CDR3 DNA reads TGTGCCAGCAGCCAAGGGGCAGCTAGCACAGATACGCAGTATTTT.

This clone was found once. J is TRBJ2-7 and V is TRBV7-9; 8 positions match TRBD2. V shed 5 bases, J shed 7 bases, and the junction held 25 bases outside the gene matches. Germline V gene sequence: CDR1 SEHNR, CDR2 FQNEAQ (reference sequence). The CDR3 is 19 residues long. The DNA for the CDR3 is TGTGCCAGCAGCCTCCGTCCGGGGGCGGGAGGTCGTTTCCTACTTGAGCAGTACTTC. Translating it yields CASSLRPGAGGRFLLEQYF.

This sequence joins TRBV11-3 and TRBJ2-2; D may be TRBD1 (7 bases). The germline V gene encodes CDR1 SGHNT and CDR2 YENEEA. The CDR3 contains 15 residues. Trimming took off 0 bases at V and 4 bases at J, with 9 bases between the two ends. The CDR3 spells CASSLDQGGTGELFF. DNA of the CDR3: TGTGCCAGCAGCTTAGACCAGGGGGGCACCGGGGAGCTGTTTTTT.

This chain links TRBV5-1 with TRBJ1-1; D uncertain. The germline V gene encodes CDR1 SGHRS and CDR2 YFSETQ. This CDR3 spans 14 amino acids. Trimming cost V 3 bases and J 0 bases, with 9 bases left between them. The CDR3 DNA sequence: TGCGCCAGCAGCTCCGAGCCCCTGAACACTGAAGCTTTCTTT. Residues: CASSSEPLNTEAFF.

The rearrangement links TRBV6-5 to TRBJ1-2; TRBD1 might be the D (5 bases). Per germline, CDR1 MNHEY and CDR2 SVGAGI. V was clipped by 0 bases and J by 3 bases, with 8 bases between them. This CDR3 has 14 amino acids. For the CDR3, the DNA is TGTGCCAGCAGTTACTCGTGGGGGGACTATGGCTACACCTTC. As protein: CASSYSWGDYGYTF.

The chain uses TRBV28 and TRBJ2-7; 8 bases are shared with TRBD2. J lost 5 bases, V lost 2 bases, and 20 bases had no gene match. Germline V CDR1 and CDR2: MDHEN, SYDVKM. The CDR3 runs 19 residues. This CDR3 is CASSLNLRTKKRESDEQYF. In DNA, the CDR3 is TGTGCCAGCAGTTTAAATCTCAGAACAAAGAAGCGGGAGAGTGACGAGCAGTACTTC.

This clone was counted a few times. The CDR3 DNA reads TGTGCCAGTACCCCCTATCACAGCTCCTACAATGAGCAGTTCTTC. Its protein product is CASTPYHSSYNEQFF. V and J are TRBV19 and TRBJ2-1; D not resolved. The CDR3 sequence is 15 residues long. Germline-derived CDR1 and CDR2 are LNHDA and SQIVND (reference sequence). Trimming removed 7 bases from V and 0 bases from J, with 13 bases in between.

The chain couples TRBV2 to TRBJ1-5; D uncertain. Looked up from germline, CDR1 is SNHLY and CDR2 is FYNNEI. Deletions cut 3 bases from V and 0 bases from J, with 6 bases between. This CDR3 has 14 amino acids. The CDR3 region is CASSETFSNQPQHF. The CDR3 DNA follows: TGTGCCAGCAGTGAGACATTTAGCAATCAGCCCCAGCATTTT.

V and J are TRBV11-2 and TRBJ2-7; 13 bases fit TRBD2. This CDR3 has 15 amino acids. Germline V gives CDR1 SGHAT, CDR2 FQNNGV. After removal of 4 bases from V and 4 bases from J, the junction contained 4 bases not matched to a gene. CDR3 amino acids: CASSSGTSGMYEQYF. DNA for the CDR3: TGTGCCAGCAGCTCCGGGACTAGCGGGATGTACGAGCAGTACTTC.

The CDR3 DNA reads as TGTGCCAGTAGTATGCGAGGGGTTCCTAGCGGGAAGGCCGGGGAGCTGTTTTTT. Its protein product is CASSMRGVPSGKAGELFF. V is TRBV19 and J is TRBJ2-2; TRBD2 matches 9 bases. Germline loops: CDR1 LNHDA, CDR2 SQIVND (reference sequence). V trimming: 3 bases; J trimming: 6 bases; junction bases outside the gene matches: 14. The CDR3 totals 18 residues.